A single sample gave rise to the 11 T cell receptor beta chains below, sequenced in a study of cytomegalovirus exposure and HLA in healthy donors (dated by TCRdb to the late 2010s). To prepare the library, the immunoSEQ multiplex PCR assay was applied. The multiplex PCR relied on a mix of 60 forward primers for TCR Vbeta segments and 13 reverse primers for TCR Jbeta segments. This immuneACCESS table, as held by TCRdb, lists in-frame sequences with V and J called but not all clones. Of the missing ones, under half trace to an unresolved V gene in checked studies; the others have no known cause. The sample table contains some 150,000 clones; only one count was recorded for approximately 82% of them. Less than 2% of the sample is in the top ten clones. The sequenced sample consisted of PBMCs. All receptors come from a man aged 35 to 55 in good health and CMV-seronegative.

This rearrangement joins TRBV7-9 to TRBJ2-5; D gene uncertain. V lost 6 bases to trimming and J lost 4 bases, with 15 bases between them. Germline CDR1 reads SEHNR; CDR2 reads FQNEAQ (reference sequence). This CDR3 has 14 amino acids. The CDR3 DNA reads as TGTGCCAGCAGTCCTCGAAACACGGGAGAGACCCAGTACTTC. Its protein product is CASSPRNTGETQYF.

This clone was detected once. The chain links TRBV7-3 to TRBJ1-5, with D uncertain. CDR1 is SGHTA and CDR2 is FQGTGA in the germline V gene. This CDR3 has 15 amino acids. Trimming took 1 base from V and 4 from J, leaving 11 bases between them. CDR3 sequence: CASSLIQEGNQPQHF. DNA of the CDR3: TGTGCCAGCAGCTTAATTCAGGAGGGAAATCAGCCCCAGCATTTT.

CDR3 region: CASSHLGTSGTDTQYF. The CDR3 DNA is TGCGCCAGCAGCCACTTAGGGACTAGCGGCACAGATACGCAGTATTTT. V usage is TRBV4-3 and J usage is TRBJ2-3; 10 bases agree with TRBD2. The V gene's germline CDR1 is LGHNA and CDR2 YSLEER. The CDR3 has 16 residues. Trimming took 3 bases from V and 1 from J; bases not matched to a gene: 4.

The chain links TRBV9 to TRBJ1-3, with 8 bases identical to TRBD1. This CDR3 spans 16 amino acids. V shed 0 bases and J 6 bases; nucleotides not matched to a gene: 8. Germline V gives CDR1 SGDLS, CDR2 YYNGEE. CDR3 DNA sequence: TGTGCCAGCAGCGTAGCGGAACAGGGGGAGGCAAACACCATATATTTT. Translation gives CASSVAEQGEANTIYF.

J is TRBJ1-2 and V is TRBV5-5; D unresolved. Germline assignment: CDR1 SGHKS and CDR2 YYEKEE (reference sequence). V lost 4 bases to trimming and J lost 2 bases, with 15 bases between them. This CDR3 is 15 amino acids long. CDR3 amino acids: CASSPRYDGNYGYTF. The CDR3 bases are TGTGCCAGCAGCCCCCGGTACGACGGGAACTATGGCTACACCTTC.

The chain joins TRBV29-1 to TRBJ1-5, with D maybe TRBD1 (5 bases). The CDR3 spans 14 residues. Trimming took 2 bases from V and 6 from J, leaving 14 bases between them. Germline V lookup: CDR1 SQVTM, CDR2 ANQGSEA. This chain's CDR3 is CSVEIGRGVQPQHF. CDR3 nucleotides: TGCAGCGTTGAAATAGGACGGGGGGTTCAGCCCCAGCATTTT.

The CDR3 DNA reads TGTGCCAGCAGCCCCCGGACAGGAGTGGAGACCCAGTACTTC. Encoded protein: CASSPRTGVETQYF. This chain links TRBV11-2 with TRBJ2-5; 7 bases agree with TRBD1. Germline V gene data show CDR1 as SGHAT and CDR2 as FQNNGV. The V segment lost 5 bases and the J segment 5 bases; nucleotides outside the gene matches: 8. The CDR3 has 14 residues.

The chain is built from TRBV4-1 and TRBJ2-7; tentatively, D is TRBD1 (5 bases). The CDR3 has 16 amino acids. Germline V gives CDR1 MGHRA, CDR2 YSYEKL. V lost 0 bases and J lost 3, with 15 bases in between. CDR3 region: CASSQDHSGFGYEQYF. The CDR3 bases are TGCGCCAGCAGCCAAGACCACTCAGGGTTCGGCTACGAGCAGTACTTC.

This clone came up a few times. The gene calls are TRBV4-3 and TRBJ2-7, with a possible D match to TRBD1 (6 bases). This CDR3 comprises 15 residues. CDR1 and CDR2 from the germline V gene are LGHNA and YSLEER. V lost 0 bases, J lost 0 bases, and 9 bases lay in between. The CDR3 loop is CASSQDRGYSYEQYF. DNA of the CDR3: TGCGCCAGCAGCCAAGACAGGGGATACTCCTACGAGCAGTACTTC.

The rearrangement links TRBV6-6 to TRBJ1-5; D gene ambiguous. The V gene's germline CDR1 is MNHNY and CDR2 SVGAGI (reference sequence). The CDR3 is 14 amino acids. The germline V and J ends were trimmed by 6 bases and 0 bases, with 9 bases remaining between them. The chain's CDR3 is CASRQPDSNQPQHF. The CDR3 DNA is TGTGCCAGCAGACAACCTGATAGCAATCAGCCCCAGCATTTT.

This chain connects TRBV7-6 to TRBJ1-1; 11 nucleotides agree with TRBD1. V trimming: 7 bases; J trimming: 0 bases; junction bases outside the gene matches: 7. Per germline, CDR1 SGHVS and CDR2 FNYEAQ. The CDR3 has 16 amino acids. The CDR3 here is CASKYGTGGMNTEAFF. CDR3 bases: TGTGCCAGCAAGTATGGGACAGGGGGGATGAACACTGAAGCTTTCTTT. Together with reference TRBV7-6 and TRBJ1-1, the CDR3 gives the full variable domain: GAGVSQSPRYKVTKRGQDVALRCDPISGHVSLYWYRQALGQGPEFLTYFNYEAQQDKSGLPNDRFSAERPEGSISTLTIQRTEQRDSAMYRCASKYGTGGMNTEAFFGQGTRLTVV.